The entry below describes one TCR beta chain. Its specificity is not known. This record belongs to a study of early T cells in non-severe SARS-CoV-2 infection. About the study: Unpaired chains resulted from sequencing bulk RNA of unsorted whole blood.

The TCR library protocol attached unique molecular identifiers to the individual cDNA molecules. TCRdb reprocessed the 5' RACE reads with MiXCR, giving one entry per CDR3 protein. The sample yields 70,000 to 75,000 distinct CDR3 sequences, around 13% seen once. The CDR3 spans 16 residues. With 3 bases removed from V and 3 bases from J, the gap between germline ends came to 14 bases. Germline-derived CDR1 and CDR2 are LNHDA and SQIVND (reference sequence). Points from the study as a whole: Matching against VDJdb likely underestimated virus-specific expansions, favoring anti-spike CD8.

Specimen: whole blood. The rearrangement links TRBV19 to TRBJ2-2, with D tentatively TRBD2 (6 bases). The sequence was obtained from an adult who was a healthcare worker with PCR-confirmed SARS-CoV-2 infection or an uninfected control (not recorded which). CDR3 nucleotides: TGTGCCAGTAGTATGGGACGGGGGACCTACACCGGGGAGCTGTTTTTT. Protein product: CASSMGRGTYTGELFF.